One and the same sample provided the 16 T cell receptor beta chains below, sequenced in a study of T cells in Graves' hyperthyroidism and ophthalmopathy. The CDR3 regions of TCR beta were amplified from RNA transcripts. In the first-round RT-PCR of the TCR CDR3, the HTBI primer set was used. TCRdb redid the calling of the multiplex PCR reads with MiXCR, one entry per CDR3 protein. Of hundreds of thousands of distinct CDR3 sequences listed, roughly 20% were seen once; the top ten hold about 35%. Sequenced input: blood. The receptors were sampled from a man aged 30 to 39 with Graves' ophthalmopathy.

The chain couples TRBV9 to TRBJ2-3; TRBD2 aligns across 8 bases. CDR3 length: 17 amino acids. Looked up from germline, CDR1 is SGDLS and CDR2 is YYNGEE. The trim removed 0 bases at V and 0 bases at J, leaving 6 bases unmatched. This CDR3 is CASSVAWAGGSTDTQYF. In DNA form, the CDR3 reads TGTGCCAGCAGCGTAGCTTGGGCGGGAGGAAGCACAGATACGCAGTATTTT. The full variable domain, its missing parts supplied by reference TRBV9 and TRBJ2-3, is DSGVTQTPKHLITATGQRVTLRCSPRSGDLSVYWYQQSLDQGLQFLIQYYNGEERAKGNILERFSAQQFPDLHSELNLSSLELGDSALYFCASSVAWAGGSTDTQYFGPGTRLTVL.

Of note for this clonotype: Being one base from a much bigger clone, this may be a read error. V and J are TRBV27 and TRBJ2-3; D gene uncertain. The CDR3 sequence is 13 residues long. Germline V gene sequence: CDR1 MNHEY, CDR2 SMNVEV (reference sequence). The V and J ends lost 6 bases and 1 base respectively, with 8 bases between them. As DNA, the CDR3 is TGTGCCAGCAGACCGGGCGGCACAGATACGCAGTATTTT. Translating it yields CASRPGGTDTQYF.

The gene calls are TRBV5-1 and TRBJ1-1, with 7 bases identical to TRBD1. Trimming at V came to 1 base and at J to 4 bases, leaving 10 bases not matched to a gene. The CDR3 spans 16 residues. Germline assignment: CDR1 SGHRS and CDR2 YFSETQ. The CDR3: CASSLPGQTGSTEAFF. Written as DNA, the CDR3 is TGCGCCAGCAGCTTGCCGGGACAGACAGGAAGCACTGAAGCTTTCTTT.

CDR3 sequence reads: CASSLRDSLNIQYF. The CDR3 region has the DNA TGTGCCAGCAGTTTGCGGGACAGCTTAAACATTCAGTACTTC. The chain joins TRBV27 to TRBJ2-4; weak D call: TRBD1 (7 bases). Trimming shortened V by 3 bases and J by 6 bases, and 12 bases separated the two germline ends. Germline V gives CDR1 MNHEY, CDR2 SMNVEV (reference sequence). The CDR3 is made up of 14 amino acids.

This clonotype was detected many times. V usage is TRBV28 and J usage is TRBJ1-5; TRBD1 aligns across 9 bases. Trimming cost V 5 bases and J 6 bases; bases outside gene matches: 5. CDR3 length equals 14 residues. Germline CDR1 MDHEN, CDR2 SYDVKM. The DNA of the CDR3 is TGTGCCAGCAGTCCCAGACAGGGGGTTCAGCCCCAGCATTTT. The encoded protein is CASSPRQGVQPQHF. The entire variable domain, with the rest obtained from reference TRBV28 and TRBJ1-5, is as follows: DVKVTQSSRYLVKRTGEKVFLECVQDMDHENMFWYRQDPGLGLRLIYFSYDVKMKEKGDIPEGYSVSREKKERFSLILESASTNQTSMYLCASSPRQGVQPQHFGDGTRLSIL.

This clonotype was seen ten or more times. V is TRBV3-1 and J is TRBJ2-3; 11 positions match TRBD2. CDR3 length: 16 amino acids. The V and J ends lost 1 base and 0 bases, in that order; junction bases with no gene match: 0. Germline CDR1 reads LGHDT; CDR2 reads YNNKEL (reference sequence). The CDR3 region has the DNA TGTGCCAGCAGCCAAGGGACTAGCGGGAGCACAGATACGCAGTATTTT. Its protein product is CASSQGTSGSTDTQYF.

A few counts support this clonotype. V gene TRBV20-1 combines with J gene TRBJ2-3, with D perhaps given as TRBD1 or TRBD2 (5 bases each). The V end was cut by 4 bases, the J end by 0 bases, with 14 bases between. CDR3 length: 15 residues. CDR1 DFQATT and CDR2 SNEGSKA come from the germline V gene (reference sequence). The CDR3 bases are TGCAGTGCTACCCCGGGACGGAAAAGCACAGATACGCAGTATTTT. This encodes CSATPGRKSTDTQYF.

The V gene is TRBV28, the J gene TRBJ1-1, with a possible D match to TRBD1 (6 bases). The CDR3 is 20 amino acids. The V end was cut by 7 bases, the J end by 4 bases, with 34 bases between. Germline values: CDR1 MDHEN, CDR2 SYDVKM. As DNA, the CDR3 is TGTGCCAGCACGGTGCTAGGTTTTGCGACAGGTAGTTTCCGGGGCACTGAAGCTTTCTTT. This codes for CASTVLGFATGSFRGTEAFF.

Only a few counts were recorded for this clonotype. The chain links TRBV27 to TRBJ2-5; 7 bases line up with TRBD1. The length of the CDR3 is 14 residues. Trimming took 6 bases from V and 1 from J; bases not matched to a gene: 5. Germline V gene sequence: CDR1 MNHEY, CDR2 SMNVEV (reference sequence). CDR3 amino acids: CASRPGTVQETQYF. In nucleotides, the CDR3 is TGTGCCAGCAGGCCCGGGACAGTCCAAGAGACCCAGTACTTC.

This clonotype was seen a handful of times. This sequence joins TRBV11-2 and TRBJ1-5; D is uncertain. The CDR3 has 14 residues. With 0 bases removed from V and 4 bases from J, the gap between germline ends came to 7 bases. Per germline, CDR1 SGHAT and CDR2 FQNNGV. The CDR3 reads CASSLDGVNQPQHF. For the CDR3, the DNA is TGTGCCAGCAGCTTAGACGGGGTGAATCAGCCCCAGCATTTT. The full variable domain, with the rest looked up from reference TRBV11-2 and TRBJ1-5, is EAGVAQSPRYKIIEKRQSVAFWCNPISGHATLYWYQQILGQGPKLLIQFQNNGVVDDSQLPKDRFSAERLKGVDSTLKIQPAKLEDSAVYLCASSLDGVNQPQHFGDGTRLSIL.

In its sample, this clonotype was seen many times. The chain carries TRBV28 and TRBJ2-1, with 14 bases lining up with TRBD2. V trimming: 5 bases; J trimming: 1 base; junction bases outside the gene matches: 7. The CDR3 runs 18 residues. Germline CDR1 reads MDHEN; CDR2 reads SYDVKM. The CDR3 protein is CASSPGTSGSLSYNEQFF. In nucleotides, the CDR3 is TGTGCCAGCAGTCCCGGGACTAGCGGGAGCCTTTCCTACAATGAGCAGTTCTTC. The variable domain in full, with the rest retrieved from reference TRBV28 and TRBJ2-1, is DVKVTQSSRYLVKRTGEKVFLECVQDMDHENMFWYRQDPGLGLRLIYFSYDVKMKEKGDIPEGYSVSREKKERFSLILESASTNQTSMYLCASSPGTSGSLSYNEQFFGPGTRLTVL.

Remarks on this clonotype: Germline is not matched at one junction end, which may reflect a read error. The V gene is TRBV6-1, the J gene TRBJ2-1; TRBD2 matches at 10 bases. The length of the CDR3 is 15 residues. Per the germline V gene, CDR1 is MNHNS and CDR2 is SASEGT. The CDR3 loop is CASKRASGSYNERFF. CDR3 nucleotide sequence: TGTGCCAGCAAAAGGGCTAGCGGGAGCTACAATGAGCGGTTCTTC.

There are a few counts of this clonotype. J is TRBJ1-2 and V is TRBV30; D is unclear. Germline V gives CDR1 GTSNPN, CDR2 SVGIG (reference sequence). V dropped 4 bases and J dropped 0 bases, with 6 bases sitting between them. The CDR3 covers 12 residues. DNA for the CDR3: TGTGCCTGGATTCATACTAACTATGGCTACACCTTC. Amino acids: CAWIHTNYGYTF.

This clonotype was observed many times. The gene calls are TRBV6-1 and TRBJ2-7; D is possibly TRBD1 (5 bases). CDR3 length: 15 amino acids. In germline, CDR1 is MNHNS, CDR2 SASEGT. The V and J ends lost 5 bases and 2 bases respectively, with 16 bases between them. In DNA form, the CDR3 reads TGTGCCAGCAGTCAAAGGGGCAGAAGTACCTACGAGCAGTACTTC. This codes for CASSQRGRSTYEQYF.

The chain recombines TRBV18 with TRBJ1-3; the D is unclear. The CDR3 is made up of 15 amino acids. The germline CDR1 and CDR2 sequences are KGHSH and LQKENI. Trimming left V 4 bases short and J 0 bases short, with 10 bases between. The CDR3, as DNA: TGTGCCAGCTCACTCGTAGAAGGCTCTGGAAACACCATATATTTT. Its protein is CASSLVEGSGNTIYF.

This rearrangement joins TRBV4-1 to TRBJ2-5; 8 nucleotides align to TRBD2. Germline V gene lookup returns CDR1 MGHRA and CDR2 YSYEKL. The V gene end was trimmed by 8 bases and the J gene end by 2 bases; junction bases not matched to a gene: 13. The CDR3 covers 16 residues. The CDR3 DNA sequence: TGCGCCAGCGGAACTAGCGGAGGTGGGGTTCAAGAGACCCAGTACTTC. It codes for CASGTSGGGVQETQYF.